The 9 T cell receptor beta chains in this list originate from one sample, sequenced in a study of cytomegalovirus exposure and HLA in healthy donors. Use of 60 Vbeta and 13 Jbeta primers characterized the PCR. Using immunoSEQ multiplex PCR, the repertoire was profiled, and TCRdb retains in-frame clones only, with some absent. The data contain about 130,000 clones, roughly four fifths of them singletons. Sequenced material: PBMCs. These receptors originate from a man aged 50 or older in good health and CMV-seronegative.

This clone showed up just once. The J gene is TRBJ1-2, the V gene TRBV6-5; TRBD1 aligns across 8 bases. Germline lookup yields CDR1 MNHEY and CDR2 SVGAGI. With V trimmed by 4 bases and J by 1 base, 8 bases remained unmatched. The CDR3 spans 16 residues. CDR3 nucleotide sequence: TGTGCCAGCAGTTCCTCCGGGACAGGCAATAACTATGGCTACACCTTC. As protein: CASSSSGTGNNYGYTF.

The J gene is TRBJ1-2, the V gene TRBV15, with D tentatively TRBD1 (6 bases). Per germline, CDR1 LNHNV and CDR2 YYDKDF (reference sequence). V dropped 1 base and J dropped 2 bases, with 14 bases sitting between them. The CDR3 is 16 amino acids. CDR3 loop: CATSRVGTRWNYGYTF. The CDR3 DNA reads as TGTGCCACCAGCAGAGTGGGGACAAGGTGGAACTATGGCTACACCTTC.

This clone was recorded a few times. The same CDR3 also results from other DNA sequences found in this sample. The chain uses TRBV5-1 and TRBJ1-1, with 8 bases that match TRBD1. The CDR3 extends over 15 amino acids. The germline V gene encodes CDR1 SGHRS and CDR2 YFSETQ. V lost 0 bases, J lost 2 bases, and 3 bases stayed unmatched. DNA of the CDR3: TGCGCCAGCAGCTTGGGAGACAGGGGAAACACTGAAGCTTTCTTT. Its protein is CASSLGDRGNTEAFF.

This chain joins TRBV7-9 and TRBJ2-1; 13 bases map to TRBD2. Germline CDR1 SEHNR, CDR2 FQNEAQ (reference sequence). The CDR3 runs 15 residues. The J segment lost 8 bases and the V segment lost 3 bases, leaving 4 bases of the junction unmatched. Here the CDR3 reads CASSFTSGGADEQFF. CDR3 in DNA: TGTGCCAGCAGCTTTACTAGCGGGGGGGCCGATGAGCAGTTCTTC.

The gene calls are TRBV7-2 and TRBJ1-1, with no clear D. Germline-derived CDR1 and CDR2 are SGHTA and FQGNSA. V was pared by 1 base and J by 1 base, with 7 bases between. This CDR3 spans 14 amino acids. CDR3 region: CASSLERWNTEAFF. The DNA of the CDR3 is TGTGCCAGCAGCTTAGAACGGTGGAACACTGAAGCTTTCTTT.

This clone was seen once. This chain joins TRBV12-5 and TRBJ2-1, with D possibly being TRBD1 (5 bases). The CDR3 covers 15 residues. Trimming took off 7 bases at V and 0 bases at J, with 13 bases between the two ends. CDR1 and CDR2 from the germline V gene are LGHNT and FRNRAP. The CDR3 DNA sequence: TGTGCTAGTGCCCTAGACAGTGGCTCCTACAATGAGCAGTTCTTC. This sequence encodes CASALDSGSYNEQFF.

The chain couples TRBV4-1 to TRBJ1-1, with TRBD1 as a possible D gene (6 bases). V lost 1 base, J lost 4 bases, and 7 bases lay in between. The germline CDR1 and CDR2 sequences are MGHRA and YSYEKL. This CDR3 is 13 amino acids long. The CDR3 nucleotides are TGCGCCAGCAGCCAAGTAGGGGGCACTGAAGCTTTCTTT. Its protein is CASSQVGGTEAFF.

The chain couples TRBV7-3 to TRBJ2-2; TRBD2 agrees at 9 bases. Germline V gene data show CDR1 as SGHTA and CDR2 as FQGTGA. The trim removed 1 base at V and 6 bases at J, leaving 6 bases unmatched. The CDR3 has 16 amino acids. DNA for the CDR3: TGTGCCAGCAGCTTAATGGCTAGCGGGGTCTCCGGGGAGCTGTTTTTT. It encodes CASSLMASGVSGELFF.

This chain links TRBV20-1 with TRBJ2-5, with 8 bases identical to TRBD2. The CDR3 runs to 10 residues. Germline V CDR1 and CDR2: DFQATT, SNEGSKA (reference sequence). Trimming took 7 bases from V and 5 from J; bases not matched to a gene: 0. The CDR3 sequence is CSGGGETQYF. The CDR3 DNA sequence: TGCAGTGGCGGGGGGGAGACCCAGTACTTC.